One sample yielded the 23 T cell receptor beta chains listed below, sequenced in a study of response to subunit inactivated influenza vaccine (dated by TCRdb to the late 2010s). Libraries came from RT-PCR. TCRdb records Illumina HiSeq 2500 as the sequencer. TCRdb trimmed the raw reads at Q25, called clones with MiXCR and kept productive beta chains. Rows with a matching CDR3 protein are joined into one entry that keeps the most common DNA and genes. The sample table records some 190,000 distinct CDR3 sequences; about an eighth of these occur just once. The ten most abundant clones make up approximately 25% of the sample. Here the sequenced sample was CD8+ T cells sorted from PBMCs, taken more than 4 days after vaccination. The source of these receptors is a man in his fifties or sixties who received an inactivated influenza vaccine. Donor details come from another sample of the same person, matched by shared clones.

Here the CDR3 DNA reads TGTGCCAGCAGTTATAACCGAGACCACGGGTACAATGAGCAGTTCTTC. It encodes CASSYNRDHGYNEQFF. The chain recombines TRBV6-2 or TRBV6-3 with TRBJ2-1; D remains ambiguous. This CDR3 has 16 amino acids. V was trimmed by 3 bases and J by 4 bases, leaving 16 bases between them. Germline values: CDR1 MNHEY, CDR2 SVGEGT.

This clonotype was seen repeatedly, ten times or more. V usage is TRBV10-2 and J usage is TRBJ2-7; D remains unclear. Germline V gene data show CDR1 as WSHSY and CDR2 as SAAADI. The V end lost 0 bases, the J end lost 2 bases, and 5 bases lay between the germline ends. The CDR3 totals 13 residues. Here the CDR3 DNA reads TGCGCCAGCAGTGAGTCTAGCCCCTACGAGCAGTACTTC. Translation gives CASSESSPYEQYF.

This clonotype has only a few counts. This chain joins TRBV27 and TRBJ2-7, with TRBD1 matching over 8 bases. With V trimmed by 5 bases and J by 3 bases, 9 bases remained unmatched. The CDR3 spans 15 residues. The V gene's germline CDR1 is MNHEY and CDR2 SMNVEV (reference sequence). In DNA form, the CDR3 reads TGTGCCAGCAGTCCAGATACGACAGGGGTCTACGAGCAGTACTTC. This sequence encodes CASSPDTTGVYEQYF.

This clonotype was seen only a few times. The V gene is TRBV6-5, the J gene TRBJ1-1, with D possibly being TRBD1 (6 bases). Germline CDR1 and CDR2: MNHEY and SVGAGI. The CDR3 is made up of 16 amino acids. V dropped 0 bases and J dropped 4 bases, with 15 bases sitting between them. The CDR3 coding sequence is TGTGCCAGCAGTTACTCGGGGGTTGGAGGGGGCACTGAAGCTTTCTTT. Encoded protein: CASSYSGVGGGTEAFF.

This clonotype was seen a handful of times. This chain joins TRBV20-1 and TRBJ1-2; D not certain. Trimming removed 1 base from V and 2 bases from J, with 14 bases in between. The CDR3 is made up of 15 amino acids. Per germline, CDR1 DFQATT and CDR2 SNEGSKA (reference sequence). Written as DNA, the CDR3 is TGCAGTGCTAGAGGCGTTCTTGTGGGGAACTATGGCTACACCTTC. It is translated as CSARGVLVGNYGYTF.

This clonotype was detected a few times. The rearrangement links TRBV20-1 to TRBJ2-7, with D possibly being TRBD2 (7 bases). V lost 5 bases to trimming and J lost 6 bases, with 11 bases between them. The germline CDR1 and CDR2 sequences are DFQATT and SNEGSKA (reference sequence). This CDR3 has 11 residues. Here the CDR3 reads CSASRGAEQYF. Written as DNA, the CDR3 is TGCAGTGCTTCCCGGGGGGCCGAGCAGTACTTC.

This chain joins TRBV6-1 and TRBJ2-7, with 12 bases that match TRBD2. Germline V gene sequence: CDR1 MNHNS, CDR2 SASEGT. With V trimmed by 5 bases and J by 2 bases, 7 bases remained unmatched. This CDR3 is built from 16 residues. Here the CDR3 DNA reads TGTGCCAGCAGTCAGAGACTAGCGGGGGCCCCCTACGAGCAGTACTTC. Translated: CASSQRLAGAPYEQYF.

This clonotype has more than one count but fewer than ten. The genes are TRBV6-4 and TRBJ2-1; D is unresolved. From germline, CDR1 is MRHNA and CDR2 SNTAGT. This CDR3 spans 13 amino acids. V lost 0 bases and J lost 12, with 12 bases in between. The CDR3 reads CASSDSQQARQFF. The CDR3 nucleotides read TGTGCCAGCAGTGACTCCCAGCAGGCTAGGCAGTTCTTC.

This clonotype occurred a few times. One junction end does not reproduce the germline sequence, and a read error may be involved. V gene TRBV12-3 or TRBV12-4 combines with J gene TRBJ2-5; 11 nucleotides align to TRBD2. The length of the CDR3 is 13 residues. The CDR3 sequence is CASSETSGGAPHF. The CDR3 DNA reads TGTGCCAGCAGCGAAACTAGCGGGGGAGCGCCTCACTTC.

This clonotype was observed at least ten times. V is TRBV7-9 and J is TRBJ2-7; unclear D gene. Deletions cut 4 bases from V and 2 bases from J, with 6 bases between. The germline CDR1 and CDR2 sequences are SEHNR and FQNEAQ (reference sequence). This CDR3 comprises 12 residues. CDR3 sequence reads: CASSSNPYEQYF. The CDR3 coding sequence is TGTGCCAGCAGCTCCAACCCCTACGAGCAGTACTTC.

This clonotype was seen repeatedly, ten times or more. The chain combines TRBV11-2 with TRBJ2-7; D possibly corresponds to TRBD1 (6 bases). The CDR3 sequence is 14 residues long. Germline V gives CDR1 SGHAT, CDR2 FQNNGV. With 5 bases removed from V and 2 bases from J, the gap between germline ends came to 13 bases. Written as DNA, the CDR3 is TGTGCCAGCAGCACCCGGGACAACGCCTACGAGCAGTACTTC. It encodes CASSTRDNAYEQYF.

V is TRBV12-3 or TRBV12-4 and J is TRBJ2-7, with 11 bases identical to TRBD2. The V segment lost 6 bases and the J segment 6 bases; nucleotides outside the gene matches: 7. This CDR3 contains 14 residues. CDR3 in DNA: TGTGCCAGCAGAGTAGCGGGAGGGCCCAGCGAGCAGTACTTC. Its translation: CASRVAGGPSEQYF.

This rearrangement joins TRBV12-3 or TRBV12-4 to TRBJ2-1; 7 bases map to TRBD2. Unmatched junction bases numbered 25, after V lost 4 bases and J lost 4 bases. This CDR3 spans 21 amino acids. The CDR3 DNA reads TGTGCCAGCAGTTCCACGGCGTGGCGGGAGAATTCCATCGGTCATTACAATGAGCAGTTCTTC. Encoded protein: CASSSTAWRENSIGHYNEQFF.

The rearrangement joins TRBV11-2 to TRBJ2-3; D is unclear. The CDR3 covers 17 residues. The V end was cut by 4 bases, the J end by 4 bases, with 21 bases between. CDR1 SGHAT and CDR2 FQNNGV come from the germline V gene. CDR3 loop: CASSSFDSTRHPDTQYF. CDR3 coding DNA: TGTGCCAGCAGCTCTTTCGACTCGACTCGCCACCCAGATACGCAGTATTTT.

This clonotype was recorded many times. The rearrangement joins TRBV28 to TRBJ2-7; 7 positions agree with TRBD2. Germline trimming cut 6 bases from V and 7 bases from J; bases unmatched to any gene: 15. CDR1 and CDR2 (germline): MDHEN, SYDVKM. The CDR3 has 15 residues. The CDR3 protein is CASSPIGGRGREQYF. DNA of the CDR3: TGTGCCAGCAGCCCCATTGGCGGGAGAGGGCGGGAGCAGTACTTC.

V gene TRBV12-3 or TRBV12-4 combines with J gene TRBJ2-7; possible D gene TRBD2, 6 bases. The V end lost 4 bases, the J end lost 0 bases, and 25 bases lay between the germline ends. CDR3 length equals 19 residues. This chain's CDR3 is CASSSPEGIAARSSYEQYF. The CDR3 DNA reads TGTGCCAGCAGTTCCCCGGAGGGTATAGCGGCTAGGAGCTCCTACGAGCAGTACTTC.

This clonotype turned up a few times. V usage is TRBV12-3 or TRBV12-4 and J usage is TRBJ2-2, with 7 bases that match TRBD1. The CDR3 length is 15 residues. The V gene end was trimmed by 4 bases and the J gene end by 6 bases; junction bases not matched to a gene: 8. CDR3 DNA: TGTGCCAGCAGTTCCTCCGGGACAGTTGCCGGGGAGCTGTTTTTT. It specifies CASSSSGTVAGELFF.

This clonotype was counted many times. The chain carries TRBV20-1 and TRBJ2-2, with 10 bases lining up with TRBD2. The CDR3 spans 13 residues. V lost 5 bases, J lost 6 bases, and 3 bases stayed unmatched. CDR1 is DFQATT and CDR2 is SNEGSKA in the germline V gene (reference sequence). CDR3 nucleotide sequence: TGCAGTGCTCTAGCGGGAGAAGCCGGGGAGCTGTTTTTT. Its protein is CSALAGEAGELFF.

The table lists this clonotype with a few counts. This chain connects TRBV4-3 to TRBJ1-4; tentatively, D is TRBD1 (5 bases). Trimming cost V 0 bases and J 7 bases, with 15 bases left between them. CDR1 and CDR2 (germline): LGHNA, YSLEER. The CDR3 is 16 amino acids. CDR3 sequence: CASSQETVQSGEKLFF. In DNA form, the CDR3 reads TGCGCCAGCAGCCAAGAGACAGTGCAGTCGGGTGAAAAACTGTTTTTT.

Many counts were recorded for this clonotype. The rearrangement joins TRBV12-3 or TRBV12-4 to TRBJ1-2, with D possibly matching TRBD1 (6 bases). The CDR3 has 13 amino acids. Trimming pared 4 bases from V and 8 bases from J, leaving 14 bases between. CDR3 loop: CASSSRGRDGYTF. CDR3 nucleotide sequence: TGTGCCAGCAGTTCCAGGGGTAGGGACGGCTACACCTTC.

Within the sample, this clonotype is medium-sized (0.01 to 0.1%). The rearrangement links TRBV6-5 to TRBJ2-7; TRBD1 matches 9 bases. Germline V gene lookup returns CDR1 MNHEY and CDR2 SVGAGI. Trimming cost V 2 bases and J 10 bases; bases outside gene matches: 6. The CDR3 spans 13 residues. As DNA, the CDR3 is TGTGCCAGCAGTTACACCGGGACAGGGTATCAGTACTTC. Translating gives CASSYTGTGYQYF.

This clonotype was observed a handful of times. V and J are TRBV12-3 or TRBV12-4 and TRBJ2-7, with unresolved D. This CDR3 has 12 amino acids. V was shortened by 3 bases and J by 3 bases, with 6 bases between the two germline ends. The CDR3 region has the DNA TGTGCCAGCAGTTTTATTATCTACGAGCAGTACTTC. It codes for CASSFIIYEQYF.

This clonotype was recorded many times. The chain couples TRBV6-5 to TRBJ1-1; D not resolved. The CDR3 runs 14 residues. The germline gives CDR1 MNHEY, CDR2 SVGAGI. The V end lost 3 bases, the J end lost 4 bases, and 12 bases lay between the germline ends. The CDR3 coding sequence is TGTGCCAGCAGTTATCTTCCAGGATCCACTGAAGCTTTCTTT. This translates into CASSYLPGSTEAFF.